This T cell receptor beta chain was captured in a study of control samples from healthy donors and cancer patients. TCRdb's table, derived via immunoSEQ multiplex PCR, lists solely in-frame clones and lacks some. The sample records around 100,000 clones, about 88% being singletons. V lost 5 bases and J 5 bases, leaving 18 bases between the germline ends. Germline lookup yields CDR1 SEHNR and CDR2 FQNEAQ (reference sequence). This CDR3 is built from 15 residues. Of note for this clone: Within the sample, other DNA sequences also encode this same CDR3.

Sequencing was carried out using blood. This chain joins TRBV7-9 and TRBJ1-1, with D maybe TRBD1 (5 bases). This clonotype originated in a woman in her forties or fifties in good health. The CDR3 DNA follows: TGTGCCAGCAGCCTAGTCGGGGGTGGGAATACTGAAGCTTTCTTT. Protein sequence: CASSLVGGGNTEAFF.